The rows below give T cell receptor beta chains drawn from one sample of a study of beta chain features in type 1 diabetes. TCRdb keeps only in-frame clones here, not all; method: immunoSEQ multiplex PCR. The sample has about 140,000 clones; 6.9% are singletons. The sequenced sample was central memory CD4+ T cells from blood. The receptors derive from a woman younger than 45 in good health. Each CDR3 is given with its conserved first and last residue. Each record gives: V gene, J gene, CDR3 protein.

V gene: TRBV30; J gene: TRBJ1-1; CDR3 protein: CAWSLQGDTEAFF
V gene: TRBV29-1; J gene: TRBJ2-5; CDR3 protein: CSVAPTGMGSTQYF
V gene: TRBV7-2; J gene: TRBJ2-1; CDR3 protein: CASSPRGLAGAPNNEQFF
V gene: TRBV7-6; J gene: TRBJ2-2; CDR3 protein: CASSLTSNQGKLFF
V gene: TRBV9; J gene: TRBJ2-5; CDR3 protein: CASSVSPSKETQYF
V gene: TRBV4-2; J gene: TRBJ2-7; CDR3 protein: CASSRPAAGGREQYF
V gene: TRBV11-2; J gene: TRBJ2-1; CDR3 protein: CASSRGTSGYNEQFF
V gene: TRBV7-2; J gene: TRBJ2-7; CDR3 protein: CASNPGQGNEQYF
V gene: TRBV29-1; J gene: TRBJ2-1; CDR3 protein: CSVRGQGARNEQFF
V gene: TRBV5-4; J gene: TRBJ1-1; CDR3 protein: CASSRERAGEAFF
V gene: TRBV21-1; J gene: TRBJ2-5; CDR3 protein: CASRTNRGSSPFRQETQYF
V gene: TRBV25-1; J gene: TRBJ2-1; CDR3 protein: CASSEYIHSYNEQFF
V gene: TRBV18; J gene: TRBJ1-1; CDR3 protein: CASSPGTGVQNTEAFF
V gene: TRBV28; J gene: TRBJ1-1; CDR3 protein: CASRRVGVLSEAFF
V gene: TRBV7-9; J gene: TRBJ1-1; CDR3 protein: CASSSGSDRLTEAFF
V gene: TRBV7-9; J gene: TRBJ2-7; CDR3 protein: CASSYSGDEQYF
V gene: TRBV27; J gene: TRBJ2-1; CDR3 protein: CASRKSSYNEQFF
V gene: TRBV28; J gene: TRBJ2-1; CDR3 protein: CAIGHGSFYNEQFF
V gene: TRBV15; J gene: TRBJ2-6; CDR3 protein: CATSPGVEGSGANVLTF
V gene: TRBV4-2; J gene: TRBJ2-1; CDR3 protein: CASSQDSTREGNEQFF
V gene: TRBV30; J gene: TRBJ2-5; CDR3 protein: CAWSEGQGMVRETQYF
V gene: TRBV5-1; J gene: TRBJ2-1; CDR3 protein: CASSWGEGYNEQFF
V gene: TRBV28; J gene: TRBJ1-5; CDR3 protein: CASSLHGQNNQPQHF
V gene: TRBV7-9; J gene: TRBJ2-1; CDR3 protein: CASSPGVAGGPENEQFF
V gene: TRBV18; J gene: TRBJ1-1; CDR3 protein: CASSPREQGSEAFF
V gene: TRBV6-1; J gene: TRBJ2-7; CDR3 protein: CASLRLQGAYEQYF
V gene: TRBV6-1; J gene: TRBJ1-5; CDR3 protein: CASSGGTGVNQPQHF
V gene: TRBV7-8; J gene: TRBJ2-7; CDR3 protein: CASSLVSGVTYEQYF
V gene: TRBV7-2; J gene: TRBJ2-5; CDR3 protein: CASSFAAGLAPETQYF
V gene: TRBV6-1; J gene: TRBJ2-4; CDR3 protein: CASSERSAVVSKNIQYF
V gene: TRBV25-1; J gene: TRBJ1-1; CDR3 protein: CASRRGTGMNTEAFF
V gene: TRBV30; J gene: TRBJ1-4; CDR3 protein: CAWRDRGREKLFF
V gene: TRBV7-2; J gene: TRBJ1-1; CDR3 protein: CASCRIGGNTEAFF
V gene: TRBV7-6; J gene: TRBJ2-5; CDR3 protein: CASSLGQAETQYF
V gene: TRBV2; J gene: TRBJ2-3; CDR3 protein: CASSPRAGGSTDTQYF
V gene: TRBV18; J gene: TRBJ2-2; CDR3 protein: CASSPLQGAGTGELFF
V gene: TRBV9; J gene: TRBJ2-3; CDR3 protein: CASSVAGQIADTQYF
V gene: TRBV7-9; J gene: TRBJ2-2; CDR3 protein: CANAGVTNTGELFF
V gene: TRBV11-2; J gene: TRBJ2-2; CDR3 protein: CASSLVNTGELFF
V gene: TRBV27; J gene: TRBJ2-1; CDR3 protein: CASSLTLAGGGGEQFF
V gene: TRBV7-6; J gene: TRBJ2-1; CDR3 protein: CASSYLSGNNEQFF
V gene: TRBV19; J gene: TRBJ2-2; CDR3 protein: CASTLAGGRPGELFF
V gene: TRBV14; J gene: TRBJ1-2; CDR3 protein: CASSQAGTGGHYGYTF